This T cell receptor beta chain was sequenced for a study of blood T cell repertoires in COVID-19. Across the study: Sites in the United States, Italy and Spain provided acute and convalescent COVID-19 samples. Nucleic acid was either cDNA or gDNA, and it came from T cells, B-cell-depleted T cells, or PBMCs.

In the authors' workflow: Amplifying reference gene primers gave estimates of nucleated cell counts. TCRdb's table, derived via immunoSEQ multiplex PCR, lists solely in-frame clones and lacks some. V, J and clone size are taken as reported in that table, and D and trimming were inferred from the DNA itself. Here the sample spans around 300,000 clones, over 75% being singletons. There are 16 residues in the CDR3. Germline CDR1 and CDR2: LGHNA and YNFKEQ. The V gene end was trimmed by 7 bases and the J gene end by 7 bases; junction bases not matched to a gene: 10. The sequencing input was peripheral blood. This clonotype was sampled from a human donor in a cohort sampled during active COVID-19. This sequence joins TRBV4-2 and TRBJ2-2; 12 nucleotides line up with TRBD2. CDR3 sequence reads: CASTDTSGRKIGELFF. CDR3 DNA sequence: TGTGCCAGCACGGACACTAGCGGGAGGAAAATCGGGGAGCTGTTTTTT.